By its share, the clone carrying this T cell receptor beta chain is medium-sized. The sample comes from a study of T cell changes during pregnancy in multiple sclerosis. The protocol was immunoSEQ multiplex PCR, while the TCRdb copy is restricted to in-frame clones and leaves out a portion. The sample holds about 70,000 clones, 92% seen once. CDR3 length equals 12 residues. The V gene lost 5 bases and the J gene lost 9 bases, with 13 bases spanning the gap. CDR1 SEHNR and CDR2 FQNEAQ come from the germline V gene (reference sequence). The material was CD8+ T cells from peripheral blood mononuclear cells, obtained in the third trimester of pregnancy. The sequence was collected from a female donor in good health, enrolled as a control in a pregnancy study. The genes are TRBV7-9 and TRBJ1-2, with unresolved D. This chain's CDR3 is CASSHMTRSYTF. CDR3 nucleotide sequence: TGTGCCAGCAGCCACATGACAAGGAGCTACACCTTC.